These 23 T cell receptor beta chains came from one sample sequenced in a study of cytomegalovirus exposure and HLA in healthy donors. The protocol was immunoSEQ multiplex PCR, while the TCRdb copy is restricted to in-frame clones and leaves out a portion. In the table there are about 200,000 clones, around nine tenths of which are singletons. The sequencing sample was made of PBMCs. These receptors all come from a woman aged 18 to 35 in good health and CMV-seronegative.

The chain has TRBV28 and TRBJ2-1, with 14 bases lining up with TRBD2. The CDR3 is 16 amino acids. From germline, CDR1 is MDHEN and CDR2 SYDVKM. V shed 5 bases and J 9 bases; nucleotides not matched to a gene: 9. CDR3 sequence: CASSPRTSGRPSEQFF. The CDR3 DNA is TGTGCCAGCAGTCCTCGGACTAGCGGGAGGCCCAGTGAGCAGTTCTTC. The full variable domain, in which reference TRBV28 and TRBJ2-1 provide the parts outside the CDR3, is DVKVTQSSRYLVKRTGEKVFLECVQDMDHENMFWYRQDPGLGLRLIYFSYDVKMKEKGDIPEGYSVSREKKERFSLILESASTNQTSMYLCASSPRTSGRPSEQFFGPGTRLTVL.

This clone turned up a few times. The genes are TRBV5-4 and TRBJ2-7, with 8 bases identical to TRBD2. The trim removed 2 bases at V and 4 bases at J, leaving 5 bases unmatched. CDR1 is SGHNT and CDR2 is YYREEE in the germline V gene (reference sequence). The CDR3 has 14 amino acids. CDR3 amino acids: CASSFQREPYEQYF. CDR3 nucleotide sequence: TGTGCCAGCAGCTTCCAGCGGGAGCCGTACGAGCAGTACTTC.

There are a few counts of this clone. The chain carries TRBV7-2 and TRBJ2-7; 8 bases align to TRBD1. With V trimmed by 6 bases and J by 6 bases, 19 bases remained unmatched. The germline gives CDR1 SGHTA, CDR2 FQGNSA. This CDR3 has 17 amino acids. The CDR3 loop is CASSTTGQGRLSGEQYF. For the CDR3, the DNA is TGTGCCAGCAGTACAACCGGACAGGGTAGGTTATCCGGCGAGCAGTACTTC.

The CDR3 sequence is CASSQVVENYGYTF. CDR3 in DNA: TGCGCCAGCAGCCAAGTAGTCGAAAACTATGGCTACACCTTC. The chain employs TRBV4-1 and TRBJ1-2; D unclear. The V gene's germline CDR1 is MGHRA and CDR2 YSYEKL. Trimming removed 1 base from V and 2 bases from J, with 8 bases in between. The CDR3 loop spans 14 amino acids.

This sequence joins TRBV28 and TRBJ2-7; TRBD2 matches at 9 bases. CDR3 length: 14 amino acids. J was trimmed by 2 bases and V by 5 bases; bases with no gene match: 4. Germline CDR1 reads MDHEN; CDR2 reads SYDVKM. CDR3 amino acids: CASSRTSEPYEQYF. The CDR3 nucleotides are TGTGCCAGCAGTCGGACTAGCGAGCCCTACGAGCAGTACTTC.

The chain carries TRBV10-1 and TRBJ2-1; possibly TRBD2 for D (5 bases). Trimming pared 2 bases from V and 5 bases from J, leaving 16 bases between. The CDR3 has 16 amino acids. In germline, CDR1 is WNHNN, CDR2 SYGVQD (reference sequence). In DNA form, the CDR3 reads TGCGCCAGCAGTGAGGGACGTCCCAACGGGGACAATGAGCAGTTCTTC. This encodes CASSEGRPNGDNEQFF.

The V gene is TRBV6-5, the J gene TRBJ2-5, with 10 bases lining up with TRBD2. The V segment lost 5 bases and the J segment 3 bases; nucleotides outside the gene matches: 3. The CDR3 spans 14 residues. Germline V lookup: CDR1 MNHEY, CDR2 SVGAGI. The CDR3 sequence is CASSPGLAEETQYF. The CDR3 DNA reads TGTGCCAGCAGTCCCGGACTAGCGGAAGAGACCCAGTACTTC.

This clone has more than one count but fewer than ten. The chain links TRBV6-5 to TRBJ1-2; 10 bases are shared with TRBD1. CDR1 is MNHEY and CDR2 is SVGAGI in the germline V gene. Trimming cost V 6 bases and J 8 bases; bases outside gene matches: 12. The CDR3 runs 15 residues. CDR3 sequence: CASSLWGTGDSGYTF. CDR3 in DNA: TGTGCCAGCAGCCTCTGGGGGACAGGGGATAGCGGCTACACCTTC.

The chain carries TRBV6-4 and TRBJ2-1; weak D call: TRBD1 (6 bases). The germline CDR1 and CDR2 sequences are MRHNA and SNTAGT. The V end lost 0 bases, the J end lost 4 bases, and 13 bases lay between the germline ends. This CDR3 spans 16 amino acids. CDR3 residues: CASSDSVKGGYNEQFF. The CDR3 region has the DNA TGTGCCAGCAGTGACTCGGTGAAAGGGGGATACAATGAGCAGTTCTTC.

This clone was seen many times. This chain joins TRBV7-2 and TRBJ1-1; perhaps TRBD1 as D (6 bases). The CDR3 sequence is 17 residues long. The ends were cut back, 8 bases at V and 6 bases at J, with 28 bases in the middle. The germline V gene encodes CDR1 SGHTA and CDR2 FQGNSA. The CDR3 sequence is CASGSRGPSGGMAEAFF. CDR3 nucleotide sequence: TGTGCCAGCGGATCCCGGGGGCCCTCGGGGGGGATGGCTGAAGCTTTCTTT. Drawing the rest from reference TRBV7-2 and TRBJ1-1, the complete variable domain is GAGVSQSPSNKVTEKGKDVELRCDPISGHTALYWYRQSLGQGLEFLIYFQGNSAPDKSGLPSDRFSAERTGGSVSTLTIQRTQQEDSAVYLCASGSRGPSGGMAEAFFGQGTRLTVV.

The chain links TRBV6-5 to TRBJ1-2; a possible D gene is TRBD1 (5 bases). Germline assignment: CDR1 MNHEY and CDR2 SVGAGI. This CDR3 contains 15 residues. The ends were cut back, 1 base at V and 3 bases at J, with 12 bases in the middle. The CDR3 bases are TGTGCCAGCAGTTACTACGAGGGAGGGGACTATGGCTACACCTTC. Its translation is CASSYYEGGDYGYTF.

This clone is a singleton in its sample. This chain connects TRBV11-2 to TRBJ1-1; 8 bases map to TRBD1. The CDR3 sequence is 14 residues long. The germline gives CDR1 SGHAT, CDR2 FQNNGV. With 1 base clipped from V and 4 bases from J, the junction kept 2 bases outside the gene matches. This chain's CDR3 is CASSLAGQGTEAFF. CDR3 nucleotide sequence: TGTGCCAGCAGCTTAGCTGGACAGGGCACTGAAGCTTTCTTT.

The V gene is TRBV25-1, the J gene TRBJ1-1; D may be TRBD1 (5 bases). Germline V gene sequence: CDR1 MGHDK, CDR2 SYGVNS. Trimming cost V 8 bases and J 0 bases, with 10 bases left between them. CDR3 length: 13 residues. In DNA form, the CDR3 reads TGTGCCAGCTGGGGACTGCTGAACACTGAAGCTTTCTTT. Residues: CASWGLLNTEAFF.

This chain links TRBV6-4 with TRBJ2-3, with D possibly TRBD1 on 5 matching bases. Germline CDR1 reads MRHNA; CDR2 reads SNTAGT. V lost 5 bases, J lost 2 bases, and 11 bases lay in between. The CDR3 is made up of 14 amino acids. The CDR3 region is CASSRGRDTDTQYF. CDR3 nucleotide sequence: TGTGCCAGCAGTAGGGGCAGAGACACAGATACGCAGTATTTT.

V and J are TRBV19 and TRBJ2-2; TRBD1 is a possible D gene (5 bases). The germline V gene has CDR1 LNHDA and CDR2 SQIVND (reference sequence). There are 16 residues in the CDR3. V shed 4 bases and J shed 7 bases, with 19 bases lying between them. The CDR3: CASSTPRVGASGELFF. The DNA for the CDR3 is TGTGCCAGTAGTACTCCCCGGGTTGGGGCTAGCGGGGAGCTGTTTTTT.

This rearrangement joins TRBV5-1 to TRBJ2-7; 9 nucleotides align to TRBD2. With V trimmed by 3 bases and J by 6 bases, 10 bases remained unmatched. The CDR3 has 15 amino acids. CDR1 is SGHRS, CDR2 YFSETQ, per germline. The CDR3 region is CASSSRGTSFSEQYF. CDR3 nucleotides: TGCGCCAGCAGCTCCCGGGGGACTAGCTTTTCCGAGCAGTACTTC.

This clone was seen more than once but under ten times. The chain uses TRBV4-2 and TRBJ1-5; a possible D gene is TRBD1 (6 bases). CDR1 and CDR2 from the germline V gene are LGHNA and YNFKEQ. The CDR3 has 16 residues. With 0 bases removed from V and 0 bases from J, the gap between germline ends came to 9 bases. The CDR3: CASSQDRDISNQPQHF. In DNA form, the CDR3 reads TGTGCCAGCAGCCAAGACAGGGACATTAGCAATCAGCCCCAGCATTTT.

There are a few counts of this clone. The chain couples TRBV7-2 to TRBJ2-7; 7 bases agree with TRBD1. Germline loops: CDR1 SGHTA, CDR2 FQGNSA. This CDR3 is built from 13 residues. With 4 bases clipped from V and 8 bases from J, the junction kept 8 bases outside the gene matches. The CDR3 DNA reads as TGTGCCAGCAGCTCCCACAGGGGTTTGCAGCAGTACTTC. Translated: CASSSHRGLQQYF.

This chain links TRBV30 with TRBJ2-5, with TRBD2 matching over 9 bases. The ends lost 7 bases at V and 5 bases at J; junction bases unmatched: 8. CDR1 GTSNPN and CDR2 SVGIG come from the germline V gene (reference sequence). CDR3 length equals 13 residues. In DNA, the CDR3 is TGTGCCTACTTAGCGGGAGTAAAGGAGACCCAGTACTTC. Protein product: CAYLAGVKETQYF. Filled out from reference TRBV30 and TRBJ2-5, the complete variable domain reads SQTIHQWPATLVQPVGSPLSLECTVEGTSNPNLYWYRQAAGRGLQLLFYSVGIGQISSEVPQNLSASRPQDRQFILSSKKLLLSDSGFYLCAYLAGVKETQYFGPGTRLLVL.

This clone was observed a single time. The rearrangement links TRBV12-5 to TRBJ2-1; TRBD2 matches at 7 bases. The CDR3 is 16 residues long. Germline CDR1 and CDR2: LGHNT and FRNRAP. The V gene end was trimmed by 1 base and the J gene end by 3 bases; junction bases not matched to a gene: 6. The CDR3 sequence is CASGLDGLAVYNEQFF. DNA of the CDR3: TGTGCTAGTGGTTTGGATGGGCTAGCGGTCTACAATGAGCAGTTCTTC.

The chain employs TRBV10-3 and TRBJ2-3; perhaps TRBD1 as D (6 bases). This CDR3 has 15 residues. V dropped 11 bases and J dropped 0 bases, with 18 bases sitting between them. Germline CDR1 is ENHRY and CDR2 is SYGVKD. This chain's CDR3 is CAAAQQGSSTDTQYF. The CDR3 coding sequence is TGTGCCGCCGCCCAACAGGGATCTAGCACAGATACGCAGTATTTT.

For this clone: The junction and the germline gene differ at one end; a read error may be behind it. The V gene is TRBV5-1, the J gene TRBJ2-5, with D perhaps matching TRBD1 (8 bases). The CDR3 contains 14 residues. Germline V CDR1 and CDR2: SGHRS, YFSETQ. CDR3 bases: TGCGCCAGCAGCCCTCGAGGGAGGGTACAGGGGGAGAACTTC. Translating gives CASSPRGRVQGENF.

The chain carries TRBV9 and TRBJ2-7; 8 bases agree with TRBD1. This CDR3 region has 14 residues. Germline CDR1 SGDLS, CDR2 YYNGEE. Trimming removed 3 bases from V and 6 bases from J; junction bases left unmatched: 8. The CDR3 nucleotides read TGTGCCAGCAGCGGACAGGGGCGAGACGGCGAGCAGTACTTC. As protein: CASSGQGRDGEQYF.